The 26 T cell receptor beta chains given below trace back to one sample, sequenced in a study of cytomegalovirus exposure and HLA in healthy donors. PCR used 60 Vbeta primers and 13 Jbeta primers. Data came from immunoSEQ multiplex PCR; TCRdb stores just in-frame clones and leaves some out. The sample lists about 150,000 clones; 63% were seen once. The material sequenced was PBMCs. All receptors derive from a woman in her sixties in good health and CMV-seropositive.

Written as DNA, the CDR3 is TGTGCCAGCAGCCAGATTAGCGGAAACACAGATACGCAGTATTTT. Translating gives CASSQISGNTDTQYF. The chain combines TRBV14 with TRBJ2-3, with D possibly matching TRBD2 (6 bases). The CDR3 has 15 residues. Deletions cut 3 bases from V and 2 bases from J, with 12 bases between. Germline loops: CDR1 SGHDN, CDR2 FVKESK. Full variable domain (outside the CDR3, taken from reference TRBV14 and TRBJ2-3): EAGVTQFPSHSVIEKGQTVTLRCDPISGHDNLYWYRRVMGKEIKFLLHFVKESKQDESGMPNNRFLAERTGGTYSTLKVQPAELEDSGVYFCASSQISGNTDTQYFGPGTRLTVL.

The chain is built from TRBV5-4 and TRBJ2-5, with TRBD1 identical over 8 bases. The CDR3 sequence is 13 residues long. J gave up 3 bases and V 4 bases, and 2 bases lay outside the gene matches. Germline CDR1 and CDR2: SGHNT and YYREEE (reference sequence). The CDR3 loop reads CASSLDREETQYF. The CDR3 nucleotides are TGTGCCAGCAGCCTGGACAGGGAAGAGACCCAGTACTTC.

Note on this clone: The sample carries other DNA sequences with the same CDR3. CDR3 sequence reads: CSVGGDYGYTF. The CDR3 DNA reads as TGCAGCGTTGGGGGGGACTATGGCTACACCTTC. The J gene is TRBJ1-2, the V gene TRBV29-1, with D perhaps matching TRBD1 (5 bases). Deletions cut 4 bases from V and 3 bases from J, with 6 bases between. The germline V gene has CDR1 SQVTM and CDR2 ANQGSEA. This CDR3 comprises 11 residues. Based on the CDR3 plus reference TRBV29-1 and TRBJ1-2, the full variable domain is SAVISQKPSRDICQRGTSLTIQCQVDSQVTMMFWYRQQPGQSLTLIATANQGSEATYESGFVIDKFPISRPNLTFSTLTVSNMSPEDSSIYLCSVGGDYGYTFGSGTRLTVV.

The rearrangement links TRBV4-1 to TRBJ1-2; the D is unclear. Trimming pared 0 bases from V and 4 bases from J, leaving 9 bases between. CDR1 and CDR2 from the germline V gene are MGHRA and YSYEKL. CDR3 length: 14 amino acids. The CDR3 coding sequence is TGCGCCAGCAGCCAAGATTGGGCCTCCTATGGCTACACCTTC. It is translated as CASSQDWASYGYTF.

The chain carries TRBV4-2 and TRBJ2-7; TRBD1 might be the D (6 bases). Between the trimmed V and J ends, which lost 0 bases and 3 bases, there was a span of 9 bases. CDR3 length: 14 residues. Germline CDR1 reads LGHNA; CDR2 reads YNFKEQ. In nucleotides, the CDR3 is TGTGCCAGCAGCCAAGAGAGGGGGAGCTACGAGCAGTACTTC. This codes for CASSQERGSYEQYF.

There are a few counts of this clone. The genes are TRBV5-1 and TRBJ2-3; weak D call: TRBD2 (5 bases). The ends were cut back, 4 bases at V and 2 bases at J, with 20 bases in the middle. The CDR3 is made up of 17 amino acids. From germline, CDR1 is SGHRS and CDR2 YFSETQ. The DNA for the CDR3 is TGCGCCAGCAGCCCCAGATTAGCGATCGAACCCACAGATACGCAGTATTTT. Its translation: CASSPRLAIEPTDTQYF.

The chain uses TRBV13 and TRBJ1-5; D call uncertain. V was cut by 1 base and J by 7 bases, with 5 bases left in between. The germline gives CDR1 PRHDT, CDR2 FYEKMQ (reference sequence). The CDR3 loop spans 12 amino acids. CDR3 sequence (DNA): TGTGCCAGCAGCTTAGAGAGGCAGCCCCAGCATTTT. Encoded protein: CASSLERQPQHF. The whole variable domain, remainder taken from reference TRBV13 and TRBJ1-5, is AAGVIQSPRHLIKEKRETATLKCYPIPRHDTVYWYQQGPGQDPQFLISFYEKMQSDKGSIPDRFSAQQFSDYHSELNMSSLELGDSALYFCASSLERQPQHFGDGTRLSIL.

This clone has only a few counts. V and J are TRBV9 and TRBJ1-3, with D possibly matching TRBD1 (5 bases). Trimming took off 1 base at V and 3 bases at J, with 11 bases between the two ends. This CDR3 has 15 residues. The V gene's germline CDR1 is SGDLS and CDR2 YYNGEE. The CDR3: CASSVNQGDGNTIYF. The CDR3 DNA reads as TGTGCCAGCAGCGTAAATCAGGGTGATGGAAACACCATATATTTT.

The gene calls are TRBV20-1 and TRBJ1-1; D is unresolved. V gave up 3 bases and J gave up 2 bases, with 4 bases separating them. CDR1 DFQATT and CDR2 SNEGSKA come from the germline V gene (reference sequence). CDR3 length: 11 amino acids. CDR3: CSARRNTEAFF. The CDR3 DNA sequence: TGCAGTGCTAGGCGCAACACTGAAGCTTTCTTT.

The genes are TRBV28 and TRBJ2-4; 10 positions match TRBD1. The CDR3 runs to 16 residues. The germline V gene encodes CDR1 MDHEN and CDR2 SYDVKM. V trimming: 1 base; J trimming: 8 bases; junction bases outside the gene matches: 8. CDR3 nucleotides: TGTGCCAGCAGTTTATCGGGACAGGGGATTGATCACATTCAGTACTTC. It is translated as CASSLSGQGIDHIQYF.

The CDR3 loop is CASSSWDSTYEQYF. CDR3 nucleotides: TGTGCCAGCAGCTCCTGGGACAGCACCTACGAGCAGTACTTC. V is TRBV5-6 and J is TRBJ2-7, with TRBD1 matching over 7 bases. The CDR3 runs to 14 residues. Germline trimming cut 3 bases from V and 2 bases from J; bases unmatched to any gene: 5. Germline V gene sequence: CDR1 SGHDT, CDR2 YYEEEE.

The chain has TRBV10-3 and TRBJ1-1, with D hard to call. Trimming cost V 6 bases and J 7 bases, with 9 bases left between them. Germline V lookup: CDR1 ENHRY, CDR2 SYGVKD. CDR3 size: 11 residues. For the CDR3, the DNA is TGTGCCATCAGCCCCGGGAGTGAAGCTTTCTTT. It specifies CAISPGSEAFF.

This clone was seen once. The V and J genes are TRBV9 and TRBJ2-2, with D unresolved. The germline V and J ends were trimmed by 0 bases and 3 bases, with 6 bases remaining between them. Per the germline V gene, CDR1 is SGDLS and CDR2 is YYNGEE. CDR3 length: 14 residues. CDR3 sequence (DNA): TGTGCCAGCAGCGTAGCCAGTCACACCGGGGAGCTGTTTTTT. Translated, it gives CASSVASHTGELFF.

The chain couples TRBV7-2 to TRBJ2-1, with TRBD2 matching over 8 bases. The trim removed 2 bases at V and 5 bases at J, leaving 2 bases unmatched. CDR1 and CDR2 (germline): SGHTA, FQGNSA. The CDR3 totals 14 residues. CDR3 amino acids: CASSLTSGNNEQFF. In nucleotides, the CDR3 is TGTGCCAGCAGCTTAACTAGCGGTAACAATGAGCAGTTCTTC.

This clone has at least ten counts. The chain couples TRBV5-6 to TRBJ1-3, with 7 bases that match TRBD1. The V and J ends lost 1 base and 4 bases, in that order; junction bases with no gene match: 5. Germline CDR1 SGHDT, CDR2 YYEEEE. This CDR3 is built from 15 residues. CDR3 protein: CASSLSTGVGNTIYF. Written as DNA, the CDR3 is TGTGCCAGCAGCTTGTCTACAGGGGTCGGAAACACCATATATTTT.

This clone is medium-sized within its sample. The J gene is TRBJ1-2, the V gene TRBV4-3, with no clear D. Germline assignment: CDR1 LGHNA and CDR2 YSLEER. This CDR3 spans 15 amino acids. Trimming pared 0 bases from V and 6 bases from J, leaving 14 bases between. The CDR3 is CASSQDNLPSDGYTF. As DNA, the CDR3 is TGCGCCAGCAGCCAAGACAACCTCCCGTCGGATGGCTACACCTTC.

A few counts support this clone. The chain combines TRBV29-1 with TRBJ2-7; D not certain. Germline lookup yields CDR1 SQVTM and CDR2 ANQGSEA. The CDR3 covers 13 residues. Trimming pared 3 bases from V and 0 bases from J, leaving 9 bases between. The CDR3 region is CSVEVESSYEQYF. In DNA form, the CDR3 reads TGCAGCGTTGAGGTCGAGAGCTCCTACGAGCAGTACTTC.

In its sample, this clone was seen a few times. The chain has TRBV4-1 and TRBJ1-5; D gene uncertain. The CDR3 covers 15 residues. V was cut by 1 base and J by 4 bases, with 11 bases left in between. The germline CDR1 and CDR2 sequences are MGHRA and YSYEKL. The CDR3 DNA reads TGCGCCAGCAGCCAAGGCAGAGACAAAAATCAGCCCCAGCATTTT. Translating it yields CASSQGRDKNQPQHF.

The V gene is TRBV27, the J gene TRBJ2-1; the match to TRBD2 covers 14 bases. Losses at the gene ends were 4 bases for V and 7 bases for J; bases not matched to a gene: 3. The CDR3 extends over 15 amino acids. Germline CDR1 and CDR2: MNHEY and SMNVEV (reference sequence). DNA of the CDR3: TGTGCCAGCAGTTGGGGACTAGCGGGAGTTAATGAGCAGTTCTTC. It translates to CASSWGLAGVNEQFF.

This clone came up a few times. The rearrangement uses TRBV11-2 and TRBJ2-7; D perhaps matches TRBD2 (6 bases). The CDR3 is 16 residues long. The germline V gene has CDR1 SGHAT and CDR2 FQNNGV. Trimming stripped 1 base from V and 0 bases from J, with 13 bases between. As DNA, the CDR3 is TGTGCCAGCAGCTTAGGGGTATCTAGCGACTCCTACGAGCAGTACTTC. It is translated as CASSLGVSSDSYEQYF. Full variable domain (missing parts from reference TRBV11-2 and TRBJ2-7): EAGVAQSPRYKIIEKRQSVAFWCNPISGHATLYWYQQILGQGPKLLIQFQNNGVVDDSQLPKDRFSAERLKGVDSTLKIQPAKLEDSAVYLCASSLGVSSDSYEQYFGPGTRLTVT.

The chain uses TRBV25-1 and TRBJ2-3; TRBD2 matches at 7 bases. The CDR3 is made up of 16 amino acids. Germline loops: CDR1 MGHDK, CDR2 SYGVNS. With V trimmed by 2 bases and J by 0 bases, 5 bases remained unmatched. The CDR3 nucleotides are TGTGCCAGCAGTGAAATGGGCGGGAGTAGCACAGATACGCAGTATTTT. Translated: CASSEMGGSSTDTQYF.

The table lists this clone with a few counts. The rearrangement uses TRBV28 and TRBJ2-1; D may be TRBD1 (5 bases). CDR3 size: 15 residues. The V end was cut by 2 bases, the J end by 6 bases, with 14 bases between. CDR1 MDHEN and CDR2 SYDVKM come from the germline V gene. The DNA for the CDR3 is TGTGCCAGCAGTTTAGGGGCCTTAGGGTCCAATGAGCAGTTCTTC. It is translated as CASSLGALGSNEQFF.

The chain links TRBV6-1 to TRBJ1-3; 7 bases are a match to TRBD1. The CDR3 runs to 15 residues. V lost 7 bases to trimming and J lost 3 bases; unmatched junction nucleotides: 9. Germline-derived CDR1 and CDR2 are MNHNS and SASEGT. The CDR3 region is CASNRKGASGNTIYF. CDR3 nucleotides: TGTGCCAGCAATCGAAAGGGGGCTAGTGGAAACACCATATATTTT.

The chain joins TRBV2 to TRBJ2-7; 8 nucleotides align to TRBD1. The ends lost 6 bases at V and 6 bases at J; junction bases unmatched: 7. The germline gives CDR1 SNHLY, CDR2 FYNNEI. The CDR3 is 13 amino acids. CDR3 residues: CASRLQGAGEQYF. As DNA, the CDR3 is TGTGCCAGCAGACTTCAGGGGGCGGGCGAGCAGTACTTC.

The genes are TRBV7-8 and TRBJ2-3; 9 bases line up with TRBD1. The CDR3 contains 15 residues. CDR1 and CDR2 from the germline V gene are SGHVS and FQNEAQ. The junction had 7 bases not matched to a gene; V was cut back by 5 bases and J by 4 bases. CDR3 coding DNA: TGTGCCAGCAGCGCCAGGGACAGGGAGGCAGATACGCAGTATTTT. It yields the protein CASSARDREADTQYF.

V gene TRBV28 combines with J gene TRBJ2-1, with 7 bases that match TRBD2. This CDR3 is built from 14 residues. J was trimmed by 8 bases and V by 2 bases; bases with no gene match: 6. The V gene's germline CDR1 is MDHEN and CDR2 SYDVKM. The CDR3 is CASSLAGAQDEQFF. The CDR3 coding sequence is TGTGCCAGCAGTTTAGCGGGAGCGCAGGATGAGCAGTTCTTC. The entire variable domain, with the rest obtained from reference TRBV28 and TRBJ2-1, is as follows: DVKVTQSSRYLVKRTGEKVFLECVQDMDHENMFWYRQDPGLGLRLIYFSYDVKMKEKGDIPEGYSVSREKKERFSLILESASTNQTSMYLCASSLAGAQDEQFFGPGTRLTVL.